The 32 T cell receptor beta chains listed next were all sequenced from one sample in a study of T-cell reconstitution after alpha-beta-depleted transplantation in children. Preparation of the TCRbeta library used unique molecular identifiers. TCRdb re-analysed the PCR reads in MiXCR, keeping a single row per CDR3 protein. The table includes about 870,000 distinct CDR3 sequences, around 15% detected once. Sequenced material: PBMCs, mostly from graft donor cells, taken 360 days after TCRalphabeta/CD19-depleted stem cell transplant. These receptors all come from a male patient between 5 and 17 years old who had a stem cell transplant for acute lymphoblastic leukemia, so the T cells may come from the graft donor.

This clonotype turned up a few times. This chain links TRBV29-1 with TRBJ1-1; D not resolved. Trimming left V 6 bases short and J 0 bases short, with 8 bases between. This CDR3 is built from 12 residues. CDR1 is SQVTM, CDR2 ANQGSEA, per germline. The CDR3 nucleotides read TGCAGCGTCAGGATTCTGAACACTGAAGCTTTCTTT. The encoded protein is CSVRILNTEAFF.

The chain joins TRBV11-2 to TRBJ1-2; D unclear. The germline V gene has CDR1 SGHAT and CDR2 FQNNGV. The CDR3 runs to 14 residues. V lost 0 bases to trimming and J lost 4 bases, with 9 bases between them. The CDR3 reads CASSLEGIFYGYTF. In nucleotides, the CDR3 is TGTGCCAGCAGCTTAGAGGGCATATTCTATGGCTACACCTTC. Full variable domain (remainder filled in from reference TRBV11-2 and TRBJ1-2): EAGVAQSPRYKIIEKRQSVAFWCNPISGHATLYWYQQILGQGPKLLIQFQNNGVVDDSQLPKDRFSAERLKGVDSTLKIQPAKLEDSAVYLCASSLEGIFYGYTFGSGTRLTVV.

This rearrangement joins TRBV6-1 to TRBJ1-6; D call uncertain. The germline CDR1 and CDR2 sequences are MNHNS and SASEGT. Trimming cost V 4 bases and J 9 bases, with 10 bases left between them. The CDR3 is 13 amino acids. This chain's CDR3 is CASSGTVGSPLHF. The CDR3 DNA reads TGTGCCAGCAGTGGGACCGTCGGTTCACCCCTCCACTTT.

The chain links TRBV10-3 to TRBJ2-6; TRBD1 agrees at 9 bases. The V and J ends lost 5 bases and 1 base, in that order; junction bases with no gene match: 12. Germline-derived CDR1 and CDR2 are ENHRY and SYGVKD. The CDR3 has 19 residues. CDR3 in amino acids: CAISRFRGQGRSGANVLTF. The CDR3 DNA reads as TGTGCCATCAGTAGGTTTAGGGGACAGGGTCGATCTGGGGCCAACGTCCTGACTTTC.

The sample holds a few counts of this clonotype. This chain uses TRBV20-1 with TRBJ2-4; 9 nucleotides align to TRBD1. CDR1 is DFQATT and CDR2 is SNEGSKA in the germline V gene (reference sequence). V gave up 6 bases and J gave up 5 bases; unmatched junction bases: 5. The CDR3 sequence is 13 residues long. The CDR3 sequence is CSASGTGQNIQYF. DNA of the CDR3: TGCAGTGCCTCCGGGACAGGGCAAAACATTCAGTACTTC.

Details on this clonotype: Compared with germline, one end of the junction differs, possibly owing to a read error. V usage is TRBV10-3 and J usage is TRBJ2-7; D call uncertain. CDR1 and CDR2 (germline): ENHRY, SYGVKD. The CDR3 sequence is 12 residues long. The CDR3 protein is CAIRAPSDEQYF. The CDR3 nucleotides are TGTGCCATCAGGGCCCCCTCCGACGAGCAGTACTTC.

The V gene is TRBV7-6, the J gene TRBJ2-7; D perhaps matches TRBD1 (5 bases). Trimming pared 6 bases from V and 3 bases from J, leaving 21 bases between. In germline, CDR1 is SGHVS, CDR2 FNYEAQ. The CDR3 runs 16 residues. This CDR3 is CASSPATAPVNYEQYF. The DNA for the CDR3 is TGTGCCAGCAGTCCCGCGACAGCCCCTGTTAACTACGAGCAGTACTTC.

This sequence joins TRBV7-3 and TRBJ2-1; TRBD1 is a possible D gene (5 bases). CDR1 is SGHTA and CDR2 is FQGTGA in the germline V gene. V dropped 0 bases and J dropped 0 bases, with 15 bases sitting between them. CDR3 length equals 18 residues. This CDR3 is CASSLTLAWGGSYNEQFF. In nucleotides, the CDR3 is TGTGCCAGCAGCTTAACCCTGGCTTGGGGCGGCTCCTACAATGAGCAGTTCTTC.

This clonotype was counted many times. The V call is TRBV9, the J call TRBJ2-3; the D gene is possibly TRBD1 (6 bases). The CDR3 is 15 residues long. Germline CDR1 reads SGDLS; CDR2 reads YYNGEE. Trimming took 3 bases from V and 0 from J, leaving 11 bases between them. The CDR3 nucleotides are TGTGCCAGCAGCGCCGGGACAACTAGCACAGATACGCAGTATTTT. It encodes CASSAGTTSTDTQYF.

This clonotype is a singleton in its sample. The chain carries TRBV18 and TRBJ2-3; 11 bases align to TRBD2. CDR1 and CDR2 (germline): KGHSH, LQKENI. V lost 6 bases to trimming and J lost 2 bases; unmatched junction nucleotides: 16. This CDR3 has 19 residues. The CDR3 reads CASSRGLADLGGDTDTQYF. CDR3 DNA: TGTGCCAGCTCGCGGGGACTAGCGGACTTAGGAGGGGACACAGATACGCAGTATTTT.

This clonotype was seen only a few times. The CDR3 sequence: CASSQVSRGPLGYTF. The CDR3 coding sequence is TGCGCCAGCAGCCAAGTTTCCAGGGGACCTCTTGGCTACACCTTC. This chain joins TRBV4-1 and TRBJ1-2; maybe TRBD1 (6 bases). The CDR3 has 15 amino acids. Germline CDR1 MGHRA, CDR2 YSYEKL. V dropped 1 base and J dropped 7 bases, with 16 bases sitting between them.

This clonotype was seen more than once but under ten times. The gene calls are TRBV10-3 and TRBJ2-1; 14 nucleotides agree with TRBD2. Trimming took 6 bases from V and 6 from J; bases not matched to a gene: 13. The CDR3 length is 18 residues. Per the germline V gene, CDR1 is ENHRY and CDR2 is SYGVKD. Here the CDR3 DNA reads TGTGCCATCAGCAAAGGGGGGACTAGCGGGAGATCGTTCAATGAGCAGTTCTTC. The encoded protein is CAISKGGTSGRSFNEQFF.

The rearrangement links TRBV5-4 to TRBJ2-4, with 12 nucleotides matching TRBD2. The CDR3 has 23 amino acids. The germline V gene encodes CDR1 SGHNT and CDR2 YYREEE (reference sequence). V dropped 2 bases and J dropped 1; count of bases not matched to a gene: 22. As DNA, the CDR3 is TGTGCCAGCAGCTTATCCAAGCTAGCGGGAGGGCTCGAGCAGGTGTTTGCCAAAAACATTCAGTACTTC. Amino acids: CASSLSKLAGGLEQVFAKNIQYF.

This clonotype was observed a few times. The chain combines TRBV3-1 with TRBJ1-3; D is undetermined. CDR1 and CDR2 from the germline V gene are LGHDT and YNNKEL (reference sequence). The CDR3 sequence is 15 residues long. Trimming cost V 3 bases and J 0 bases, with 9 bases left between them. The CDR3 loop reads CASSQAAYSGNTIYF. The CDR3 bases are TGTGCCAGCAGCCAGGCGGCATACTCTGGAAACACCATATATTTT. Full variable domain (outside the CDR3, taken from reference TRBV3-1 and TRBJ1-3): DTAVSQTPKYLVTQMGNDKSIKCEQNLGHDTMYWYKQDSKKFLKIMFSYNNKELIINETVPNRFSPKSPDKAHLNLHINSLELGDSAVYFCASSQAAYSGNTIYFGEGSWLTVV.

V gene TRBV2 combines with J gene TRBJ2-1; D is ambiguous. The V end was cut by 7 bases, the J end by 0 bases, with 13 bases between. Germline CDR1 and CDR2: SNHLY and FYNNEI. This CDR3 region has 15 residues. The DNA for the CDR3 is TGTGCCAGCATCCGCAGCGCCCGCTCCTACAATGAGCAGTTCTTC. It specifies CASIRSARSYNEQFF. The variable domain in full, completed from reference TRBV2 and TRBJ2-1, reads EPEVTQTPSHQVTQMGQEVILRCVPISNHLYFYWYRQILGQKVEFLVSFYNNEISEKSEIFDDQFSVERPDGSNFTLKIRSTKLEDSAMYFCASIRSARSYNEQFFGPGTRLTVL.

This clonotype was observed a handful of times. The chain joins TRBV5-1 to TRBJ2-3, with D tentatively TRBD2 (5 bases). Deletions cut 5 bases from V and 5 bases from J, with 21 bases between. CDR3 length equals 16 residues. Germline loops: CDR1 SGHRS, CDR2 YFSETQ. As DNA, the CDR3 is TGCGCCAGCAGAACTACCAGCGCGCGCCGGGGAGATACGCAGTATTTT. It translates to CASRTTSARRGDTQYF.

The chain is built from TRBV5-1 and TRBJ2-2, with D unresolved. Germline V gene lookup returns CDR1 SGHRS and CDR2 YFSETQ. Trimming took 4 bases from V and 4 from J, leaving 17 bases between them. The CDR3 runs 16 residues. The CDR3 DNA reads TGCGCCAGCAGCCGCATCGACGGCGCACTCACCGGGGAGCTGTTTTTT. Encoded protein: CASSRIDGALTGELFF.

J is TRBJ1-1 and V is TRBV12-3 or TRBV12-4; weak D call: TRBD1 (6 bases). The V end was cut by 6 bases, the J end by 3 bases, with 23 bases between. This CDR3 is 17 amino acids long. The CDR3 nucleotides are TGTGCCAGCAGGTTCCCTACGCTACAGGGTCAGGACACTGAAGCTTTCTTT. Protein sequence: CASRFPTLQGQDTEAFF.

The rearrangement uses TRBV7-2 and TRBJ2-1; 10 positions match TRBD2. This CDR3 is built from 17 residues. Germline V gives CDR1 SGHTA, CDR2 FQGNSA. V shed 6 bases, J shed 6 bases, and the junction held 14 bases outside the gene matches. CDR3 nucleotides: TGTGCCAGCAGGGGGGCGGCTAGCGGGAGAAGTAGCAATGAGCAGTTCTTC. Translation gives CASRGAASGRSSNEQFF.

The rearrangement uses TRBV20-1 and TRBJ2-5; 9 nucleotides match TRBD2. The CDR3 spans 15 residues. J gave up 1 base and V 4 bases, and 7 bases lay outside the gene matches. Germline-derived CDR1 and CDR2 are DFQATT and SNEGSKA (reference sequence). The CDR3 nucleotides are TGCAGTGCTATCCCCTTTAGCGGGAGCCAAGAGACCCAGTACTTC. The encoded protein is CSAIPFSGSQETQYF.

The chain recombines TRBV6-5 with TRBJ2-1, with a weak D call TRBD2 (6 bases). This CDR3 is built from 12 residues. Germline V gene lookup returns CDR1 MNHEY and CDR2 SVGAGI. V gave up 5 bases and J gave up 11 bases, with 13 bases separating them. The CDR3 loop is CASSRERAKQFF. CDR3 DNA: TGTGCCAGCAGTCGGGAGCGAGCTAAGCAGTTCTTC.

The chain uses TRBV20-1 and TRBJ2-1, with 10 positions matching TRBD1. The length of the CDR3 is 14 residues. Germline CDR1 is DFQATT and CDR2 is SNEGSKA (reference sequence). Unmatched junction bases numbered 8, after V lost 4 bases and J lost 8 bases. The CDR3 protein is CSATRDRGVDEQFF. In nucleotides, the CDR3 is TGCAGTGCTACAAGGGACAGGGGTGTGGATGAGCAGTTCTTC.

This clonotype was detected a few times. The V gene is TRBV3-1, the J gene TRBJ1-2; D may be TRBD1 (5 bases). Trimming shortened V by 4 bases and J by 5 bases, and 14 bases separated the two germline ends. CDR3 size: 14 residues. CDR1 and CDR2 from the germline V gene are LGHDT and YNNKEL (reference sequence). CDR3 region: CASSRDLAGYGYTF. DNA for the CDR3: TGTGCCAGCAGCCGGGACTTGGCCGGTTATGGCTACACCTTC.

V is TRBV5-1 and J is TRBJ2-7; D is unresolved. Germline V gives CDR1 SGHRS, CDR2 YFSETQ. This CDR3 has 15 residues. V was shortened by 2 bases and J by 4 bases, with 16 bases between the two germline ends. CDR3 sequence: CASSFLHLGSYEQYF. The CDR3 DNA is TGCGCCAGCAGCTTCCTTCATCTCGGGTCTTACGAGCAGTACTTC.

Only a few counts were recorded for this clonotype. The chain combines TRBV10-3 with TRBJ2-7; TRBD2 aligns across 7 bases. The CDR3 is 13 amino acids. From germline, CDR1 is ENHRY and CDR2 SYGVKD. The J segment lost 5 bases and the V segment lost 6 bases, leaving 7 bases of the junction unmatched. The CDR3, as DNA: TGTGCCATCAGAACAACTAGCGACCACGAGCAGTACTTC. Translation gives CAIRTTSDHEQYF.

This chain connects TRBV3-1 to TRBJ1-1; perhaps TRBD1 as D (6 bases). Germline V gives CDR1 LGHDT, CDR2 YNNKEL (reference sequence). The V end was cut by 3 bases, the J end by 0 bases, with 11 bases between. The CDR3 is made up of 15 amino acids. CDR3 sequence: CASSHRQVLNTEAFF. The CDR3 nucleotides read TGTGCCAGCAGCCACAGACAGGTCTTGAACACTGAAGCTTTCTTT.

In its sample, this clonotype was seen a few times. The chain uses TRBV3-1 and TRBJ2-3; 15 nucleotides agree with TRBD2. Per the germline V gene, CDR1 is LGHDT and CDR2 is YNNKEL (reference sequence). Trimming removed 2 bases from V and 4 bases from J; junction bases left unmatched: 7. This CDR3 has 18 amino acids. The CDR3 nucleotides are TGTGCCAGCAGCCAACCGGGACTAGCGGGAGGAAGGGCAGATACGCAGTATTTT. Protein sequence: CASSQPGLAGGRADTQYF.

This CDR3 reads CASSQDRTSGSKNIQYF. The CDR3 DNA is TGTGCCAGCAGCCAAGATCGGACTAGCGGATCCAAAAACATTCAGTACTTC. The gene calls are TRBV4-2 and TRBJ2-4; 10 bases map to TRBD2. J gave up 2 bases and V 0 bases, and 4 bases lay outside the gene matches. The germline V gene encodes CDR1 LGHNA and CDR2 YNFKEQ. The length of the CDR3 is 17 residues.

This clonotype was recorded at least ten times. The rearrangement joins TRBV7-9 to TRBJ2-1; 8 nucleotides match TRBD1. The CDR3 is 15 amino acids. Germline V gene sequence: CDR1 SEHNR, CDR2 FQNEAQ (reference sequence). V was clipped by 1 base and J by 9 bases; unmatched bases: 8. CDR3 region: CASSLVAGGPSEQFF. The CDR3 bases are TGTGCCAGCAGCTTAGTGGCAGGGGGCCCCTCTGAGCAGTTCTTC.

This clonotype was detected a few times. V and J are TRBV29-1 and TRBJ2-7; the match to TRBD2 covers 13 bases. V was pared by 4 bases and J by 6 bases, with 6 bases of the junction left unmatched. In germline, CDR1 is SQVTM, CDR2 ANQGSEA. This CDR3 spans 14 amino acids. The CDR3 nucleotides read TGCAGCGTTGTCGGACTAGCGGGAGAGGGCGAGCAGTACTTC. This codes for CSVVGLAGEGEQYF.

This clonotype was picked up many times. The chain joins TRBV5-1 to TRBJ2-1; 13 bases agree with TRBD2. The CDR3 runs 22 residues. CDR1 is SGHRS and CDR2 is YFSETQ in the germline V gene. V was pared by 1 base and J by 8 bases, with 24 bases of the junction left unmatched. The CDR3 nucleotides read TGCGCCAGCAGCTTGAATTGGCAGGCCTTCCGGGCCGGACTAGCGGGAGCGGATGAGCAGTTCTTC. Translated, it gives CASSLNWQAFRAGLAGADEQFF.

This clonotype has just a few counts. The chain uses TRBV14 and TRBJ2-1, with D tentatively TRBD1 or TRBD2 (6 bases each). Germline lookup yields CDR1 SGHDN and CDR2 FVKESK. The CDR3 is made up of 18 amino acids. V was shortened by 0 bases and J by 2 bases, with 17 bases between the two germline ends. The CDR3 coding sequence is TGTGCCAGCAGCCAAGATCGCCTCCGGGGGCTTACCTACAATGAGCAGTTCTTC. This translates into CASSQDRLRGLTYNEQFF.